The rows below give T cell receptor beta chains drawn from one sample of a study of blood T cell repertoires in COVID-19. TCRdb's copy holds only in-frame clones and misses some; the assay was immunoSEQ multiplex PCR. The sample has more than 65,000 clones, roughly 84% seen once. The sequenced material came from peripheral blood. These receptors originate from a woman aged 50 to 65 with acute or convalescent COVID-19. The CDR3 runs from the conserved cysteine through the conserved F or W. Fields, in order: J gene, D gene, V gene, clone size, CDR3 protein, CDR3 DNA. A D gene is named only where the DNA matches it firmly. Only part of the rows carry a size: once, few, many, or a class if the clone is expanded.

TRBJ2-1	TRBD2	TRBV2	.	CASSETGGSRNEQFF	TGTGCCAGCAGTGAAACGGGCGGGAGTAGGAATGAGCAGTTCTTC
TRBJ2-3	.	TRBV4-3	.	CASSQGTTTVDPQYF	TGCGCCAGCAGCCAAGGGACTACCACAGTGGATCCGCAGTATTTT
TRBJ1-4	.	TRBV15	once	CAVREGYYEKLFF	TGTGCCGTCCGGGAGGGTTACTATGAAAAACTGTTTTTT
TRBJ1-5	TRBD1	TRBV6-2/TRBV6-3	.	CASSRTGGGQPQHF	TGTGCCAGCAGTCGGACAGGGGGGGGACAGCCCCAGCATTTT
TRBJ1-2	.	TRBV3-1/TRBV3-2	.	CASSQAQYYGYTF	TGTGCCAGCAGCCAGGCCCAATACTATGGCTACACCTTC
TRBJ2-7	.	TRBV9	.	CASSVYGYEQYF	TGTGCCAGCAGCGTCTACGGCTACGAGCAGTACTTC
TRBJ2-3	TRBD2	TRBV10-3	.	CAISEGLGGKADTQYF	TGTGCCATCAGCGAAGGACTAGGCGGGAAGGCAGATACGCAGTATTTT
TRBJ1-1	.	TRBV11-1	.	CASSRIRGTLNTEAFF	TGTGCCAGCAGCCGTATCCGAGGGACTCTGAATACTGAAGCTTTCTTT
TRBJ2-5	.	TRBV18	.	CASSLNPPAGLETQYF	TGTGCCAGCTCTCTCAATCCCCCGGCAGGGTTGGAGACCCAGTACTTC
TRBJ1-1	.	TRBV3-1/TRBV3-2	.	CASSHNEGNTEAFF	TGTGCCAGCAGCCACAATGAGGGGAACACTGAAGCTTTCTTT
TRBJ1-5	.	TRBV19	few	CASADRNSNQPQHF	TGTGCCAGTGCCGACAGGAATAGCAATCAGCCCCAGCATTTT
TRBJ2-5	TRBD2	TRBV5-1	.	CASNPTSGGAAETQYF	TGCGCCAGCAACCCTACTAGCGGGGGGGCCGCGGAGACCCAGTACTTC
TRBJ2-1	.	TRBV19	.	CASIARGADEQFF	TGTGCCAGTATTGCCCGGGGGGCCGATGAGCAGTTCTTC
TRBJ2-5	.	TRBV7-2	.	CASAITTAFGLEVSQYF	TGTGCCAGCGCGATTACAACGGCGTTCGGGCTGGAGGTTTCCCAGTACTTC
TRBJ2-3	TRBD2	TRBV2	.	CASKSELAGGAQYF	TGTGCCAGCAAGTCGGAACTAGCGGGAGGCGCGCAGTATTTT
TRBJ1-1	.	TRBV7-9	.	CASRSGQRNTEAFF	TGTGCCAGCAGATCTGGACAGCGGAACACTGAAGCTTTCTTT
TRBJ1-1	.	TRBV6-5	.	CASSPYDTEAFF	TGTGCCAGCAGCCCCTATGACACTGAAGCTTTCTTT
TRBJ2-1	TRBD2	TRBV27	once	CASRRGGSKGNEQFF	TGTGCCAGCAGACGAGGCGGGAGCAAGGGAAACGAGCAGTTCTTC
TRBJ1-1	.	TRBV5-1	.	CASSLASYIDTEAFF	TGCGCCAGCAGCTTGGCGTCGTACATCGACACTGAAGCTTTCTTT
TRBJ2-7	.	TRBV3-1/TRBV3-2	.	CASSRGGTGYEQYF	TGTGCCAGCAGCCGCGGGGGCACTGGCTACGAGCAGTACTTC
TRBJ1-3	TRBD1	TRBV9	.	CASSPQGTAGNTIYF	TGTGCCAGCAGCCCACAGGGGACGGCTGGAAACACCATATATTTT
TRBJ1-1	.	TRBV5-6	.	CASSLWGPRWTEAFF	TGTGCCAGCAGCTTGTGGGGCCCCCGGTGGACTGAAGCTTTCTTT
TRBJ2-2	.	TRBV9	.	CASSPGLSYTGELFF	TGTGCCAGCAGTCCGGGACTCTCTTACACCGGGGAGCTGTTTTTT
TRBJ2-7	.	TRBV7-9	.	CASSLTSGEQYF	TGTGCCAGCAGCTTAACCAGCGGCGAGCAGTACTTC
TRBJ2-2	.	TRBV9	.	CASSVLQGLPGELFF	TGTGCCAGCAGCGTCCTACAGGGTTTGCCCGGGGAGCTGTTTTTT
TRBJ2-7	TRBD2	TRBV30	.	CAWSGDYATQQYF	TGTGCCTGGAGTGGGGACTATGCTACGCAGCAGTACTTC
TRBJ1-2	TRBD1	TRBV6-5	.	CASSYNRGAYGYTF	TGTGCCAGCAGTTACAACAGGGGAGCCTATGGCTACACCTTC
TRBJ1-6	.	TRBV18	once	CASSLPGSGYGSPLHF	TGTGCCAGCTCGTTACCGGGATCTGGATACGGTTCACCCCTCCACTTT
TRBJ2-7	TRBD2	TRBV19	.	CASSPRGAYEQYF	TGTGCCAGTAGTCCGCGGGGGGCTTACGAGCAGTACTTC
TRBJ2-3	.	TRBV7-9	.	CASSLGASTDTQYF	TGTGCCAGCAGCTTAGGAGCGAGCACAGATACGCAGTATTTT
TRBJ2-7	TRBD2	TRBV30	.	CAWSWGSGSSYEQYF	TGTGCCTGGAGTTGGGGGAGCGGGAGTAGCTACGAGCAGTACTTC
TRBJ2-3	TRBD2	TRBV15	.	CATSRSTSGGTRDTQYF	TGTGCCACCAGCAGATCGACTAGCGGGGGGACCCGGGATACGCAGTATTTT
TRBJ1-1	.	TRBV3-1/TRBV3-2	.	CANSQEEWVNTEAFF	TGTGCCAACAGCCAAGAGGAGTGGGTGAACACTGAAGCTTTCTTT
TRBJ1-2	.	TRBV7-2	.	CASSLFVRGGYTF	TGTGCCAGCAGCTTATTCGTCCGGGGGGGCTACACCTTC
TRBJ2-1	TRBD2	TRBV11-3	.	CASSGSGSRDNEQFF	TGTGCCAGCAGCGGTAGCGGGTCCAGGGACAATGAGCAGTTCTTC
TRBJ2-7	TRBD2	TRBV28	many	CASSLGGGYEQYF	TGTGCCAGCAGTTTAGGGGGGGGCTACGAGCAGTACTTC
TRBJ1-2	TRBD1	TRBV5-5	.	CASSGQGNYGYTF	TGTGCCAGCAGCGGACAGGGAAACTATGGCTACACCTTC
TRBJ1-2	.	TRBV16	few	CASSFNRGGYTF	TGTGCCAGCAGCTTTAATCGAGGTGGCTACACCTTC
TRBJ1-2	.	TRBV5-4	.	CASSMDSNYGYTF	TGTGCCAGCAGCATGGACAGTAACTATGGCTACACCTTC
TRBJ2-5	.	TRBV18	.	CASSPTLEETQYF	TGTGCCAGCTCACCAACGCTAGAAGAGACCCAGTACTTC
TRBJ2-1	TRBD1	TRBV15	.	CATSRPGTGLSEQFF	TGTGCCACCAGCAGGCCAGGGACAGGATTAAGTGAGCAGTTCTTC
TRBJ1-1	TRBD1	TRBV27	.	CASSLTGQGGWTEAFF	TGTGCCAGCAGTCTCACGGGACAGGGGGGATGGACTGAAGCTTTCTTT
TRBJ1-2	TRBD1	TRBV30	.	CAWFKQGSSNGYTF	TGTGCCTGGTTCAAACAGGGGAGCTCTAACGGCTACACCTTC
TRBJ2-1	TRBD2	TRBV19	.	CASRLAGGNEQFF	TGTGCCAGCCGACTAGCGGGAGGTAATGAGCAGTTCTTC
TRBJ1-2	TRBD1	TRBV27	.	CASSLGQGDGYTF	TGTGCCAGCAGTTTGGGACAGGGTGATGGCTACACCTTC
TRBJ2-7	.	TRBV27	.	CASSLGGRAYEQYF	TGTGCCAGCAGTCTAGGGGGTAGAGCCTACGAGCAGTACTTC
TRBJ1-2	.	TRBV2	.	CASNPVGEGYGYTF	TGTGCCAGCAACCCGGTCGGGGAAGGCTATGGCTACACCTTC
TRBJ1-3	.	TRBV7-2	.	CASSLERGNTIYF	TGTGCCAGCAGCTTAGAGAGGGGAAACACCATATATTTT